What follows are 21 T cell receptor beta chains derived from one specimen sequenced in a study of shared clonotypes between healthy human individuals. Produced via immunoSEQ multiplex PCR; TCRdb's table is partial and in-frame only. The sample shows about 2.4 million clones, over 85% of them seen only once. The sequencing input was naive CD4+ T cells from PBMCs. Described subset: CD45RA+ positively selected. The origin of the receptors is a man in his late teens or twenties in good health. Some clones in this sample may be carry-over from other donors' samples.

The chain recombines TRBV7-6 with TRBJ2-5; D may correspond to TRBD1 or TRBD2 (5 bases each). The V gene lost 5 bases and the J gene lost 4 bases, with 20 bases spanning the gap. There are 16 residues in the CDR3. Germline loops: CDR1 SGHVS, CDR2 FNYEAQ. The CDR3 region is CASSPTAGATLETQYF. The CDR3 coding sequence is TGTGCCAGCAGCCCTACCGCCGGGGCCACACTAGAGACCCAGTACTTC.

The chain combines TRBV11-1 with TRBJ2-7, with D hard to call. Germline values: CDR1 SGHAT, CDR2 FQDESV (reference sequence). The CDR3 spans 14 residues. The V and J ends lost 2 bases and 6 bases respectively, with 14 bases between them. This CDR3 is CASSLSVDLPEQYF. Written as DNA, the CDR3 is TGTGCCAGCAGCTTATCCGTAGATCTTCCCGAGCAGTACTTC.

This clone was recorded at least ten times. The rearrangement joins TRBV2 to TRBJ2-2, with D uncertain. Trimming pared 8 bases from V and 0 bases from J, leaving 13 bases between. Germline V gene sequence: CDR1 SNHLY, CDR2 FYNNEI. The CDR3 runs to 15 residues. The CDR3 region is CASDLRQANTGELFF. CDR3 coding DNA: TGTGCCAGCGATTTGAGGCAGGCGAACACCGGGGAGCTGTTTTTT.

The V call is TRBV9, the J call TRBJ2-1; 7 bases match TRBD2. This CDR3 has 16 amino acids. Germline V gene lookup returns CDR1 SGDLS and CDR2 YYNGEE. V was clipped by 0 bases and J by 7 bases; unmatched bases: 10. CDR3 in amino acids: CASSVATGAGRNEQFF. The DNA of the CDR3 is TGTGCCAGCAGCGTAGCTACTGGAGCGGGAAGAAATGAGCAGTTCTTC.

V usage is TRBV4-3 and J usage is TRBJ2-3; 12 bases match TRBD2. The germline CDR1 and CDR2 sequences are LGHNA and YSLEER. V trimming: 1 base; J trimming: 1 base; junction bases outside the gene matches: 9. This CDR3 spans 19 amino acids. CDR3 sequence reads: CASSQGVTSGRIGTDTQYF. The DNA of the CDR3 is TGCGCCAGCAGCCAAGGGGTTACTAGCGGGAGGATTGGCACAGATACGCAGTATTTT.

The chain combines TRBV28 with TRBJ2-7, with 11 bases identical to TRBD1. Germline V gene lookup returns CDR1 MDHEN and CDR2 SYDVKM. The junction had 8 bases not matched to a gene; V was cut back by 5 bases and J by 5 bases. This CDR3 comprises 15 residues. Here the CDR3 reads CASSKAGTGGDEQYF. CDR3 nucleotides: TGTGCCAGCAGTAAAGCCGGGACAGGGGGGGACGAGCAGTACTTC.

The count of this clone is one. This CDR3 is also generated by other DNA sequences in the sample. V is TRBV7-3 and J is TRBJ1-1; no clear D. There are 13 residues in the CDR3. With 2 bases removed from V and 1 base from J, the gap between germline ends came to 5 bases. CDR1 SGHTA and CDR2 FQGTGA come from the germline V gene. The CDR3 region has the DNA TGTGCCAGCAGCTTAGGTCAGAACACTGAAGCTTTCTTT. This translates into CASSLGQNTEAFF.

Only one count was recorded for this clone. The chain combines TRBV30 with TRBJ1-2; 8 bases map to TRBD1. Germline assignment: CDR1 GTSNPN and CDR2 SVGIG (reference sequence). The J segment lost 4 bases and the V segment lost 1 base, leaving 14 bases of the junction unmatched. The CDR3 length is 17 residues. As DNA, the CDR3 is TGTGCCTGGAGTGGGCCCTCAGGTGGACAGGGAGGCTATGGCTACACCTTC. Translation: CAWSGPSGGQGGYGYTF.

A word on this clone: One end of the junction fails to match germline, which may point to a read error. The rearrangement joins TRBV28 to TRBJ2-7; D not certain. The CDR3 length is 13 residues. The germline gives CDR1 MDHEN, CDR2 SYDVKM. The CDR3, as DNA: TGTGCCAGCAGCGCCCCAAAGAGAGACGAGCGGTACTTC. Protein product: CASSAPKRDERYF.

The CDR3, as DNA: TGTGCCAGCAGTGTGAGTGTCATTGGGGGGCAAGTCGAGCAGTACTTC. This encodes CASSVSVIGGQVEQYF. J is TRBJ2-7 and V is TRBV6-1; possibly TRBD1 or TRBD2 for D (6 bases each). V was shortened by 4 bases and J by 6 bases, with 22 bases between the two germline ends. Per the germline V gene, CDR1 is MNHNS and CDR2 is SASEGT. CDR3 length: 16 residues.

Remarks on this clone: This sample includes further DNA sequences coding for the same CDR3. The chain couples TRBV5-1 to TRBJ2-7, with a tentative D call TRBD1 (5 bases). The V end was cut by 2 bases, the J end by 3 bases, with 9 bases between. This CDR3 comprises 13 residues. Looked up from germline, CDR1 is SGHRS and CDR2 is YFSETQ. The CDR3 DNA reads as TGCGCCAGCAGCTTCACAGGAAACTACGAGCAGTACTTC. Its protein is CASSFTGNYEQYF.

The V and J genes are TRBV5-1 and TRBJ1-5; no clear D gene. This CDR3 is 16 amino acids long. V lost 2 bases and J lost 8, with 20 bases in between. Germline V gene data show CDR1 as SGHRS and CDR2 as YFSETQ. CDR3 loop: CASSFPGAGGREPQHF. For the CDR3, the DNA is TGCGCCAGCAGCTTCCCGGGCGCCGGAGGACGTGAGCCCCAGCATTTT.

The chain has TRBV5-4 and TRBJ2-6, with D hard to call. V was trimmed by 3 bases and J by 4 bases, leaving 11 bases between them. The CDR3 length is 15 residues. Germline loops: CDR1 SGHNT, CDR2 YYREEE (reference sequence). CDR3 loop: CASSSEGPGANVLTF. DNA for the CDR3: TGTGCCAGCAGCTCCGAAGGGCCAGGGGCCAACGTCCTGACTTTC.

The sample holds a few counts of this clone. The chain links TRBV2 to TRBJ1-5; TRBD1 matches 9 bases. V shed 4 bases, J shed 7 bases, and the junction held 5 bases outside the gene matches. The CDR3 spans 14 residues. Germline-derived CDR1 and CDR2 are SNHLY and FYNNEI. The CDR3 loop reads CASSVQGAEQPQHF. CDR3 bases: TGTGCCAGCAGTGTACAGGGGGCGGAACAGCCCCAGCATTTT.

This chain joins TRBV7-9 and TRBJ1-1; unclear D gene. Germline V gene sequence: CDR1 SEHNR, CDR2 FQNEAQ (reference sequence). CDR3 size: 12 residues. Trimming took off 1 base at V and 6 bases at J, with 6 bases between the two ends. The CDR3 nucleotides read TGTGCCAGCAGCTTAGTGGTCGCTGAAGCTTTCTTT. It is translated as CASSLVVAEAFF. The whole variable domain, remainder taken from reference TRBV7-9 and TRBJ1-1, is DTGVSQNPRHKITKRGQNVTFRCDPISEHNRLYWYRQTLGQGPEFLTYFQNEAQLEKSRLLSDRFSAERPKGSFSTLEIQRTEQGDSAMYLCASSLVVAEAFFGQGTRLTVV.

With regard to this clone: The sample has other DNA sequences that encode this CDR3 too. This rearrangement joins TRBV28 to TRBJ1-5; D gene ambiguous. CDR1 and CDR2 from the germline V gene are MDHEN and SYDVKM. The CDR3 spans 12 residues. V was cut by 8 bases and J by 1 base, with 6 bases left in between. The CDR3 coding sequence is TGTGCCAGCGGGTCCAGCAATCAGCCCCAGCATTTT. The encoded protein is CASGSSNQPQHF.

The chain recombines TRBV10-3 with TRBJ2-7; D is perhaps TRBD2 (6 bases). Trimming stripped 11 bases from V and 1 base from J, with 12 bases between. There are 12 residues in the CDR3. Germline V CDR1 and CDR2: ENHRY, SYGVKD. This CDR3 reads CASSRESYEQYF. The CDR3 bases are TGTGCCTCAAGTCGGGAGTCCTACGAGCAGTACTTC.

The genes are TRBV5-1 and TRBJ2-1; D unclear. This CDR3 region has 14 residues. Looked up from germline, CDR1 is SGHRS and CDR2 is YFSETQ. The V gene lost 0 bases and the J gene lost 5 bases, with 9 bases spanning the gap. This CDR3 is CASSLGAPDNEQFF. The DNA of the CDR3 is TGCGCCAGCAGCTTGGGGGCTCCCGACAATGAGCAGTTCTTC.

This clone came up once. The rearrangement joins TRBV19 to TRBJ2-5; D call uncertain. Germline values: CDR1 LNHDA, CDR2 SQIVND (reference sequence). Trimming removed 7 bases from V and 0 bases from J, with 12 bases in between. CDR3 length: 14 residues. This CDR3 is CASMAGRDQETQYF. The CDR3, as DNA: TGTGCCAGTATGGCCGGACGGGACCAAGAGACCCAGTACTTC.

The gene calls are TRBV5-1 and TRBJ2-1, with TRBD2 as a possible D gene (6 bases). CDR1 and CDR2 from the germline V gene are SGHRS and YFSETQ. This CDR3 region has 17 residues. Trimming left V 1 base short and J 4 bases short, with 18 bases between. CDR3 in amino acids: CASSLNSGLAEYNEQFF. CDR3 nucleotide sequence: TGCGCCAGCAGCTTGAATTCGGGGTTAGCGGAGTACAATGAGCAGTTCTTC.

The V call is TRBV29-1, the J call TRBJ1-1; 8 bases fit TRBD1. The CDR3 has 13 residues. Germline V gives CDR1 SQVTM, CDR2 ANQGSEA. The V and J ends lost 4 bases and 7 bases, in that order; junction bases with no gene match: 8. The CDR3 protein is CSVARGQISEAFF. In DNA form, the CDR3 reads TGCAGCGTTGCCAGGGGGCAAATCAGTGAAGCTTTCTTT.